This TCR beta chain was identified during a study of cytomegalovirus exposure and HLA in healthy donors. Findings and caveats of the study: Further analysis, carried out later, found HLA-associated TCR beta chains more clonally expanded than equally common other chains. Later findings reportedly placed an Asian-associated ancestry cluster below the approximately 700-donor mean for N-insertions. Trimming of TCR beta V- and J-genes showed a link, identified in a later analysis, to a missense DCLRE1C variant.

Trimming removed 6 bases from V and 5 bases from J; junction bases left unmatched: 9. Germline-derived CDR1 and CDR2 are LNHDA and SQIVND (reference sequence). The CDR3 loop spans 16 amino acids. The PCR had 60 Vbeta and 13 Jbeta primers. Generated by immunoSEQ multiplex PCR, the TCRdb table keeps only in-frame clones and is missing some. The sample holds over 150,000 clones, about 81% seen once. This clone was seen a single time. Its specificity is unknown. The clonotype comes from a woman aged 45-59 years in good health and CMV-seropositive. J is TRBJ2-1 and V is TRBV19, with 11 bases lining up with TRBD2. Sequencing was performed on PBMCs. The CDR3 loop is CASRGTSGLYNNEQFF. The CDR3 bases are TGTGCCAGTAGGGGGACTAGCGGCCTATACAACAATGAGCAGTTCTTC.